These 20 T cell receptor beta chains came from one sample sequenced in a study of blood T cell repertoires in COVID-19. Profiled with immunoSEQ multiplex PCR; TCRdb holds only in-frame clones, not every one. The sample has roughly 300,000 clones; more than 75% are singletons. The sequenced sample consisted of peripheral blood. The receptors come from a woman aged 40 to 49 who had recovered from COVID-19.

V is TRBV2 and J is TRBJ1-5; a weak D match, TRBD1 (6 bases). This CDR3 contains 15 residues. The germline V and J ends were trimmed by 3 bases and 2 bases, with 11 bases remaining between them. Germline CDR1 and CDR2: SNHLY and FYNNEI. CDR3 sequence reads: CASSDQGRGNQPQHF. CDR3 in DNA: TGTGCCAGCAGTGATCAGGGGAGGGGCAATCAGCCCCAGCATTTT.

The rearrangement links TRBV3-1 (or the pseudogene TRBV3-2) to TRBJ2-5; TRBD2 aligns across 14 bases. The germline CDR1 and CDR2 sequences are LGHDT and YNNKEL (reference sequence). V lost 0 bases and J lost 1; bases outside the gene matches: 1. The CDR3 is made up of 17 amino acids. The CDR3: CASSQEGLAGAQETQYF. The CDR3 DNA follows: TGTGCCAGCAGCCAAGAGGGACTAGCGGGGGCCCAAGAGACCCAGTACTTC.

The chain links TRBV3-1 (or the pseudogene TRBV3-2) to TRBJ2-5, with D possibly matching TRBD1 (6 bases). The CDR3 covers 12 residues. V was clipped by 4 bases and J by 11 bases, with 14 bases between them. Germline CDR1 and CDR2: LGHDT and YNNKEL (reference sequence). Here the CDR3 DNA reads TGTGCCAGCAGCCCTCTCTCGACAGGACAGTACTTC. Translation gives CASSPLSTGQYF.

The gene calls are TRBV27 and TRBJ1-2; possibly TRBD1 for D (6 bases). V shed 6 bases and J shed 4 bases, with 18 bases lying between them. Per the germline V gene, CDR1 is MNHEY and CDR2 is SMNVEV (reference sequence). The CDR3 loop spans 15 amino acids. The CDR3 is CASRAGGGLGYGYTF. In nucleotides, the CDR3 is TGTGCCAGCAGAGCGGGGGGCGGCTTAGGCTATGGCTACACCTTC.

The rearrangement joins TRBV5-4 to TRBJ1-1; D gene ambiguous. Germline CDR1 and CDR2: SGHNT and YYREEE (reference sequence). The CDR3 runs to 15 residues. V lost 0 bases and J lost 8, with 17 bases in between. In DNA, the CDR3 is TGTGCCAGCAGCTTGGCCGCGGGGTGGAGTGGGGAAGCTTTCTTT. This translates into CASSLAAGWSGEAFF.

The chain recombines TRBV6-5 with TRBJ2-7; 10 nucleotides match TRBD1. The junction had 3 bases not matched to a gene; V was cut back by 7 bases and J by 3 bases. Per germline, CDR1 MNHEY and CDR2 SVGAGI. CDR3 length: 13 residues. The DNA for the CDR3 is TGTGCCAGCACCCGGACAGGGGGCTACGAGCAGTACTTC. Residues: CASTRTGGYEQYF.

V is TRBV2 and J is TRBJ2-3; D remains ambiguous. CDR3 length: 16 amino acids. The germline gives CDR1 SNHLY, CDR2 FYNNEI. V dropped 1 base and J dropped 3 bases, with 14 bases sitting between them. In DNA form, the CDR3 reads TGTGCCAGCAGTGAAGGTGTTCAGGTTTTGACAGATACGCAGTATTTT. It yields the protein CASSEGVQVLTDTQYF.

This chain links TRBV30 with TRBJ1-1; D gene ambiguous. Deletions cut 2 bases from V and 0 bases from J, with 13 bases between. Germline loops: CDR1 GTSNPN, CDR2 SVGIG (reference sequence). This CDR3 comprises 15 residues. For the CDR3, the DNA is TGTGCCTGGAGTAGATCCGCGGGAATGAACACTGAAGCTTTCTTT. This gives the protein CAWSRSAGMNTEAFF.

DNA for the CDR3: TGTGCCAGCAGCAAGGGACAGGGCTATGGCTACACCTTC. It codes for CASSKGQGYGYTF. The chain carries TRBV27 and TRBJ1-2; 9 nucleotides align to TRBD1. J lost 4 bases, V lost 6 bases, and 3 bases had no gene match. Germline V gene sequence: CDR1 MNHEY, CDR2 SMNVEV (reference sequence). This CDR3 comprises 13 residues.

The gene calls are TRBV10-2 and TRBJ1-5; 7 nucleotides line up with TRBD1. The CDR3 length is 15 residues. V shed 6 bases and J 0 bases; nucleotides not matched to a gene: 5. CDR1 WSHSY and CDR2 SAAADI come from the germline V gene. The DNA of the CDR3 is TGCGCCAGCAGGGTCGGGACAGCTAGCAATCAGCCCCAGCATTTT. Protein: CASRVGTASNQPQHF.

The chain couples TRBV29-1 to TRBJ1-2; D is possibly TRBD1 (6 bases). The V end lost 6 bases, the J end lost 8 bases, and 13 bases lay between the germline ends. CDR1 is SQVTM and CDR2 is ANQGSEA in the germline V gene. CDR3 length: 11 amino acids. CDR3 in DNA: TGCAGCGTATACAGGGTGCGCGGCTACACCTTC. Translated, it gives CSVYRVRGYTF.

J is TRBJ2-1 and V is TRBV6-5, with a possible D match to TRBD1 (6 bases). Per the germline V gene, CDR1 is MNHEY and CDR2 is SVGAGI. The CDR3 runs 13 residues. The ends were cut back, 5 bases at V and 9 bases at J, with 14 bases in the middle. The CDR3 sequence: CASSPQGPAEQFF. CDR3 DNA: TGTGCCAGCAGTCCACAGGGTCCTGCTGAGCAGTTCTTC.

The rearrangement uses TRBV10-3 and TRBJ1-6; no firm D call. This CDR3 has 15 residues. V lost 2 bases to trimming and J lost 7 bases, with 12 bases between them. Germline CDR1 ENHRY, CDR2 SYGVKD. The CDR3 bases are TGTGCCATCAGTGAGCGGGGAAGAGAGAATTCACCCCTCCACTTT. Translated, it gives CAISERGRENSPLHF.

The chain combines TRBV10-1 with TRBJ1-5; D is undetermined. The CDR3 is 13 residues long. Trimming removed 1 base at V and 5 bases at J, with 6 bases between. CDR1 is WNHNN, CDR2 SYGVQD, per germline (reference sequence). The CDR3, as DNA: TGCGCCAGCAGTGAGTATCGGGATCAGCCCCAGCATTTT. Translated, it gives CASSEYRDQPQHF.

CDR3 nucleotide sequence: TGTGCCAGCACCCTCGGGGGGACTGAAGCTTTCTTT. As protein: CASTLGGTEAFF. The V call is TRBV6-6, the J call TRBJ1-1; tentative D call: TRBD1 (5 bases). This CDR3 comprises 12 residues. V lost 7 bases, J lost 5 bases, and 11 bases lay in between. Per germline, CDR1 MNHNY and CDR2 SVGAGI (reference sequence).

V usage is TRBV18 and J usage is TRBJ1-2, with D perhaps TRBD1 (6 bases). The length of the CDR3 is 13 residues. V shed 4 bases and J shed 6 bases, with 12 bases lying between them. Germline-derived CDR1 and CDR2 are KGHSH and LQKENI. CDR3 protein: CASSRPNRDGYTF. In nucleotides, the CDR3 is TGTGCCAGCTCACGACCGAACAGGGATGGCTACACCTTC.

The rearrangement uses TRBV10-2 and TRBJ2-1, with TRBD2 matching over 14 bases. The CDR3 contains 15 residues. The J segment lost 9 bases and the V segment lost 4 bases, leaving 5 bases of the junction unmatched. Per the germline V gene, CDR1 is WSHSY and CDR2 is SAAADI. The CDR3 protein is CASSGGLAGVSEQFF. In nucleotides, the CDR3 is TGCGCCAGCAGTGGGGGACTAGCGGGGGTTTCTGAGCAGTTCTTC.

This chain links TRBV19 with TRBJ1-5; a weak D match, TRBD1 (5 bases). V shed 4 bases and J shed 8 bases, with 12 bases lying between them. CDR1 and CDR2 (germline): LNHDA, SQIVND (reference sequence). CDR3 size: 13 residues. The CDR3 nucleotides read TGTGCCAGTAGTAACGGGGGAGACGAGCCCCAGCATTTT. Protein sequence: CASSNGGDEPQHF.

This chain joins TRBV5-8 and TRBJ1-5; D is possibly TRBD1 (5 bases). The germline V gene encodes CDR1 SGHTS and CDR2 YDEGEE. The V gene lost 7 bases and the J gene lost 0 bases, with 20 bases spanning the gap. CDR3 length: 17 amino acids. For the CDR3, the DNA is TGTGCCAGCTACGACAGTAGGCAGGGACTTAGCAATCAGCCCCAGCATTTT. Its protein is CASYDSRQGLSNQPQHF. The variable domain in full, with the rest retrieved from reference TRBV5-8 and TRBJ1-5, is EAGVTQSPTHLIKTRGQQATLRCSPISGHTSVYWYQQALGLGLQFLLWYDEGEERNRGNFPPRFSGRQFPNYSSELNVNALELEDSALYLCASYDSRQGLSNQPQHFGDGTRLSIL.

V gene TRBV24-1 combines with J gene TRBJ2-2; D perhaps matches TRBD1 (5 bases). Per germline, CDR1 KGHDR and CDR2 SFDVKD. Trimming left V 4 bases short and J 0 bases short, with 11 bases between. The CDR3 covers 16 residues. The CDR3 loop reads CATSDSWGANTGELFF. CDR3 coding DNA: TGTGCCACCAGTGACTCGTGGGGCGCGAACACCGGGGAGCTGTTTTTT.